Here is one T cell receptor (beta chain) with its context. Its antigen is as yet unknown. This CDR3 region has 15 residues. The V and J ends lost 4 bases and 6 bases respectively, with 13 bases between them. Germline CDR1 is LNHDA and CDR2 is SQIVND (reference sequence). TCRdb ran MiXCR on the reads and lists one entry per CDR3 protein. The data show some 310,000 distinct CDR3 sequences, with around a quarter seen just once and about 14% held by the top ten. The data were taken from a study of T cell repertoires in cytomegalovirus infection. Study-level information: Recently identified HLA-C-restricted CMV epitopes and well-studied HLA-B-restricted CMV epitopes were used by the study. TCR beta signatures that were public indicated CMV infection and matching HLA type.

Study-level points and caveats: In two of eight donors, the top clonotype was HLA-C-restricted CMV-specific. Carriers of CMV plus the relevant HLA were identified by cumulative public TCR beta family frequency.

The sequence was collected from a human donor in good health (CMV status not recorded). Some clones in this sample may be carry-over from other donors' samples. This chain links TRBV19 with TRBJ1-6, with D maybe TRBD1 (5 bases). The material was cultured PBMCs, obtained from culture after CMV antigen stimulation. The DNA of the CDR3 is TGTGCCAGTAGTAGTCTTGGGGACGCTAATTCACCCCTCCACTTT. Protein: CASSSLGDANSPLHF. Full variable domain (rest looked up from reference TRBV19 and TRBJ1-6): DGGITQSPKYLFRKEGQNVTLSCEQNLNHDAMYWYRQDPGQGLRLIYYSQIVNDFQKGDIAEGYSVSREKKESFPLTVTSAQKNPTAFYLCASSSLGDANSPLHFGNGTRLTVT.